This paragraph reports one T cell receptor (beta chain). Its antigen target is currently unknown. The sample holds no much larger clone one base away, and base qualities are not on file. This record belongs to a study of control samples from healthy donors and cancer patients (dated by TCRdb to 2019 to 2021). Reading from cysteine to phenylalanine, the CDR3 counts 12 amino acids. Solely the CDR3 DNA is kept, with 36 bases framed from the first base. The germline V gene specifies SNHLY as CDR1 and FYNNEI as CDR2. V is reduced by 3 bases and J by 5 bases, leaving a spacing of 8 bases between them. Library preparation was by the immunoSEQ multiplex PCR assay. In its TCRdb copy, this immuneACCESS table keeps in-frame sequences only and misses some clones. Where compared with another copy, unresolved V genes explain less than half of these, and the others have no known cause. For this sample the table gives more than 150,000 clones, of which approximately 92% were detected only once. The ten largest clones represent around 1.6% of the sample.

Material: blood. The receptor was derived from a man aged 18-30 years in good health. The chain uses TRBV2 and TRBJ2-7; tentative D gene TRBD2, with 6 bases matching. The DNA sequence is TGTGCCAGCAGTGAGGGGGGAAACGAGCAGTACTTC. It encodes CASSEGGNEQYF.